This record looks at one T cell receptor beta chain sequence and its context. Its antigen is not known. A much larger clone lies one base from this, so it may be a read error. The conserved phenylalanine or tryptophan is not found at the CDR3 terminus, so this likely reflects a read error. Per germline, CDR1 SNHLY and CDR2 FYNNEI. Trimming removed 6 bases at V and 2 bases at J, with 11 bases between. The CDR3 is made up of 15 amino acids. TCRdb fed the reads into MiXCR, producing one record per CDR3 protein. The table lists some 800,000 distinct CDR3 sequences, roughly 33% of them singletons. These data originate in a study of T cell repertoires in cytomegalovirus infection. Study-wide context: Well-studied HLA-B-restricted CMV epitopes were used in the study alongside recently identified HLA-C-restricted ones. Shared public TCR beta signatures pointed to both CMV infection and a matching HLA type. Whole-study findings and limits: Summed frequency of shared TCR beta families picked out CMV carriers who also had the relevant HLA. HLA-C-restricted CMV clonotypes gave the most frequent clonotype in two of eight donors.

This sequence originates from a human donor in good health (CMV status not recorded). Some clones in this sample may be carry-over from other donors' samples. The sample in question was cultured CD8+ T cells from PBMCs, obtained from culture after CMV antigen stimulation. The rearrangement links TRBV2 to TRBJ1-6, with D unclear. The CDR3 region has the DNA TGTGCCAGCAGCTTAGGGAAGGCCTATAATTCACCCCTCCACCTT. The encoded protein is CASSLGKAYNSPLHL.